These 31 T cell receptor beta chains were sequenced from one sample in a study of monozygotic twins with inflammatory bowel disease. Using the 5' RACE reads, TCRdb records one entry per CDR3 protein without DNA. The sample is made up of approximately 400,000 distinct CDR3 sequences, and the top ten hold less than 2.5% of it. Material for sequencing was blood. The receptors were sampled from a human donor with ulcerative colitis or Crohn's disease, or a healthy co-twin of an affected twin (not recorded which).

J is TRBJ2-1 and V is TRBV6-5. The CDR3 spans 14 residues. CDR1 is MNHEY, CDR2 SVGAGI, per germline. The CDR3 here is CASSYSITYNEQFF.

V is TRBV11-2 and J is TRBJ2-3; the TRBD2 assignment by TCRdb is unverifiable without DNA. Germline V gives CDR1 SGHAT, CDR2 FQNNGV. The CDR3 totals 15 residues. Here the CDR3 reads CASSPAAGIPDTQYF. Looking up the rest from reference TRBV11-2 and TRBJ2-3 gives the full variable domain: EAGVAQSPRYKIIEKRQSVAFWCNPISGHATLYWYQQILGQGPKLLIQFQNNGVVDDSQLPKDRFSAERLKGVDSTLKIQPAKLEDSAVYLCASSPAAGIPDTQYFGPGTRLTVL.

The chain links TRBV6-2 or TRBV6-3 to TRBJ1-1. The CDR3 has 13 amino acids. Germline CDR1 reads MNHEY; CDR2 reads SVGEGT. This chain's CDR3 is CASSPLMNIEAFF.

The V call is TRBV7-9, the J call TRBJ2-3; TCRdb's D call, TRBD1, is unchecked because there is no DNA. The CDR3 is 17 residues long. CDR1 and CDR2 from the germline V gene are SEHNR and FQNEAQ (reference sequence). The CDR3 sequence is CASSGDKGGPFTDTQYF.

The V call is TRBV20-1, the J call TRBJ2-3; TCRdb selects TRBD1, and the lack of DNA leaves this call unchecked. From germline, CDR1 is DFQATT and CDR2 SNEGSKA (reference sequence). The CDR3 is made up of 13 amino acids. CDR3 amino acids: CSAPDSSADTQYF.

CDR3 protein: CATSTSGRFSYNEQFF. The chain joins TRBV24-1 to TRBJ2-1; the D call from TCRdb, TRBD2, cannot be confirmed without DNA. This CDR3 spans 16 amino acids. CDR1 KGHDR and CDR2 SFDVKD come from the germline V gene.

The chain joins TRBV5-4 to TRBJ2-5; the TRBD1 assignment by TCRdb is unverifiable without DNA. The germline V gene encodes CDR1 SGHNT and CDR2 YYREEE (reference sequence). CDR3 length: 14 residues. The CDR3 here is CASSSQGDRETQYF.

The chain carries TRBV6-2 or TRBV6-3 and TRBJ1-1; lacking DNA, the TRBD1 call made by TCRdb goes unchecked. Germline values: CDR1 MNHEY, CDR2 SVGEGT. CDR3 length: 12 residues. The CDR3 protein is CASSSAPAVAFF.

The chain uses TRBV5-1 and TRBJ2-7; TCRdb returns TRBD1, unconfirmable since there is no DNA. Germline V gene lookup returns CDR1 SGHRS and CDR2 YFSETQ. The CDR3 has 14 amino acids. The CDR3 sequence: CASSFTTTAYEQYF.

CDR3 sequence reads: CASTATRGSETQYF. The chain is built from TRBV12-3 or TRBV12-4 and TRBJ2-5. The CDR3 length is 14 residues.

This rearrangement joins TRBV5-1 to TRBJ2-2; the D call from TCRdb, TRBD2, cannot be confirmed without DNA. The CDR3 contains 16 residues. Per germline, CDR1 SGHRS and CDR2 YFSETQ. The CDR3 spells CASSSGTSFSAGELFF.

The chain is built from TRBV29-1 and TRBJ1-1. The germline CDR1 and CDR2 sequences are SQVTM and ANQGSEA. There are 14 residues in the CDR3. The CDR3 is CSDLSLDMNTEAFF.

This chain connects TRBV20-1 to TRBJ1-6; TCRdb picks TRBD1, but there is no DNA to check that call. The CDR3 has 16 residues. Germline loops: CDR1 DFQATT, CDR2 SNEGSKA (reference sequence). The chain's CDR3 is CSAVDFETVYNSPLHF.

The CDR3 loop reads CATSHLTSGSGNEQFF. This chain uses TRBV24-1 with TRBJ2-1; as DNA is missing, the TRBD2 call by TCRdb cannot be tested. Per the germline V gene, CDR1 is KGHDR and CDR2 is SFDVKD. The length of the CDR3 is 16 residues.

This chain connects TRBV27 to TRBJ1-4; TCRdb outputs TRBD1, but without DNA this stays unchecked. The CDR3 runs 15 residues. CDR1 is MNHEY and CDR2 is SMNVEV in the germline V gene (reference sequence). The CDR3 sequence: CASSPRTGLDEKLFF.

The rearrangement joins TRBV27 to TRBJ2-6; TCRdb designates TRBD2, a call that cannot be tested without DNA. There are 18 residues in the CDR3. Germline loops: CDR1 MNHEY, CDR2 SMNVEV (reference sequence). CDR3 protein: CASRKQGLAGAGANVLTF.

V usage is TRBV20-1 and J usage is TRBJ1-5; TCRdb selects TRBD1, and the lack of DNA leaves this call unchecked. The CDR3 is 12 amino acids. CDR1 is DFQATT and CDR2 is SNEGSKA in the germline V gene (reference sequence). CDR3: CSAGGTNQPQHF.

The V and J genes are TRBV18 and TRBJ2-7; TCRdb's D call, TRBD2, is unchecked because there is no DNA. The CDR3 loop spans 15 amino acids. Germline loops: CDR1 KGHSH, CDR2 LQKENI. CDR3 residues: CATASRRTFSYEQYF.

The V call is TRBV3-1, the J call TRBJ2-1; checking the TCRdb D call of TRBD1 is not possible without DNA. Germline V gene data show CDR1 as LGHDT and CDR2 as YNNKEL (reference sequence). The CDR3 covers 17 residues. CDR3 sequence reads: CASSQDGGISSYNEQFF.

The chain has TRBV28 and TRBJ1-6; TCRdb selects TRBD1, and the lack of DNA leaves this call unchecked. The CDR3 has 17 residues. From germline, CDR1 is MDHEN and CDR2 SYDVKM. CDR3 protein: CASSLSRGRTKNSPLHF.

The gene calls are TRBV5-1 and TRBJ2-7; TCRdb indicates TRBD2, and absent DNA this call remains unverified. Germline V gene lookup returns CDR1 SGHRS and CDR2 YFSETQ. The CDR3 is made up of 16 amino acids. The CDR3 reads CASSLLPTDPLYEQYF. Using reference TRBV5-1 and TRBJ2-7 for the parts outside the CDR3, the full variable domain is KAGVTQTPRYLIKTRGQQVTLSCSPISGHRSVSWYQQTPGQGLQFLFEYFSETQRNKGNFPGRFSGRQFSNSRSEMNVSTLELGDSALYLCASSLLPTDPLYEQYFGPGTRLTVT.

This rearrangement joins TRBV2 to TRBJ2-3; the TCRdb D gene call, TRBD1, has no DNA to confirm it. The germline gives CDR1 SNHLY, CDR2 FYNNEI. The CDR3 is made up of 16 amino acids. The chain's CDR3 is CASSEGGAGFSDTQYF.

The rearrangement joins TRBV24-1 to TRBJ2-3; TCRdb's assignment of TRBD1 cannot be checked, as there is no DNA. The CDR3 runs 14 residues. The V gene's germline CDR1 is KGHDR and CDR2 SFDVKD. CDR3 in amino acids: CATSDPTGADTQYF.

The genes are TRBV18 and TRBJ2-7; TCRdb's D gene call, TRBD2, goes unchecked for lack of DNA. CDR3 length: 12 amino acids. Germline values: CDR1 KGHSH, CDR2 LQKENI. The CDR3 sequence: CASAWREGEQYF.

The chain joins TRBV5-1 to TRBJ2-5. The germline CDR1 and CDR2 sequences are SGHRS and YFSETQ. The CDR3 consists of 12 residues. The CDR3 protein is CASSAGQETQYF.

The CDR3 spells CASSFPGTSNPGELFF. The rearrangement joins TRBV12-3 or TRBV12-4 to TRBJ2-2; the D gene TCRdb calls, TRBD2, cannot be checked with no DNA. CDR3 size: 16 residues.

The V gene is TRBV11-2, the J gene TRBJ2-5; TCRdb calls TRBD2, which cannot be checked without DNA. The CDR3 is 18 amino acids. Germline CDR1 reads SGHAT; CDR2 reads FQNNGV. CDR3 loop: CASTKNTGGMDGRETQYF.

The chain employs TRBV5-1 and TRBJ2-1. Germline values: CDR1 SGHRS, CDR2 YFSETQ. This CDR3 spans 14 amino acids. The CDR3 reads CASSLGQSGNEQFF.

V usage is TRBV29-1 and J usage is TRBJ1-1; TCRdb proposes TRBD1, but this gene call is untestable without DNA. This CDR3 region has 14 residues. CDR1 is SQVTM, CDR2 ANQGSEA, per germline. CDR3 sequence reads: CSVIRDTERTEAFF.

J is TRBJ2-5 and V is TRBV7-2. Germline assignment: CDR1 SGHTA and CDR2 FQGNSA. This CDR3 contains 14 residues. This CDR3 is CASSSMRSQETQYF.

This chain joins TRBV12-3 or TRBV12-4 and TRBJ2-4; TCRdb selects TRBD1, and the lack of DNA leaves this call unchecked. The CDR3 has 16 amino acids. The CDR3: CASSFGQGLAKNIQYF.